This T cell receptor beta chain stems from a study of vaccination and CD4 T cells after COVID-19. Study-wide context: Comprising six males and four females, the convalescent participants counted two Hispanic individuals among them. Cultures designated as controls were supplied with a CEFX pool, an HIV-1 Nef pool, or no peptide. Study-wide results and caveats: Median approximately 90% of reactive clones detected in convalescent patients emerged only post-vaccination.

Cultured CD4+ T cells had their DNA profiled by the Oncomine TCR Beta short-read assay. One entry per CDR3 protein results from TCRdb running MiXCR on the PCR reads. Here the sample spans roughly 10,000 distinct CDR3 sequences, around 67% being singletons. Details on this clonotype: Its antigen is not known.

Described treatment: roughly 10-day PBMC culture with coronavirus spike peptide pools or control peptides (ViraFEST assay). The CDR3 loop spans 13 amino acids. Trimming pared 7 bases from V and 4 bases from J, leaving 13 bases between. Germline V gene data show CDR1 as SNHLY and CDR2 as FYNNEI. This receptor was identified in a human donor who had recovered from COVID-19. The V gene is TRBV2, the J gene TRBJ1-1, with D perhaps TRBD1 (6 bases). Material: CD4+ T cells from blood, cultured in vitro. CDR3 protein: CASNSDSSTEAFF. The CDR3 coding sequence is TGTGCCAGCAACTCGGACAGCTCCACTGAAGCTTTCTTT.